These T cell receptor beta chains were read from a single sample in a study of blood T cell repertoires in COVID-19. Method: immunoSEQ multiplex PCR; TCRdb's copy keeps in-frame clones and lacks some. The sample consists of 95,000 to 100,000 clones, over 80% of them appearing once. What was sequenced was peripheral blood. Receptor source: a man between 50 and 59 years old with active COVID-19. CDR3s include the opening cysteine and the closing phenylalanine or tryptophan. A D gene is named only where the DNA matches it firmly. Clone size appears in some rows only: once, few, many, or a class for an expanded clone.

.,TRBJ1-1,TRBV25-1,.,CASSRTSEAFF,TGTGCCAGCAGCCGGACATCTGAAGCTTTCTTT
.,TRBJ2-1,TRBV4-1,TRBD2,CASSQDRLAGGPGYSNEQFF,TGCGCCAGCAGCCAAGATCGGCTAGCGGGAGGGCCGGGATATAGCAATGAGCAGTTCTTC
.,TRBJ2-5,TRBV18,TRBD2,CASSPLSTSGQETQYF,TGTGCCAGCTCACCACTGTCGACTAGCGGCCAAGAGACCCAGTACTTC
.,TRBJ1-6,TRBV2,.,CASSVGSGAYNSPLHF,TGTGCCAGCAGTGTGGGGTCAGGGGCCTATAATTCACCCCTCCACTTT
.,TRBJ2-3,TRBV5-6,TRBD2,CASRELAGGWTDTQYF,TGTGCCAGCAGGGAGCTAGCGGGGGGGTGGACAGATACGCAGTATTTT
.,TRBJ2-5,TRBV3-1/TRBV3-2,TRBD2,CASSHFAGGPSETQYF,TGTGCCAGCAGCCATTTCGCGGGAGGGCCCTCCGAGACCCAGTACTTC
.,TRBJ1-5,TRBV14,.,CASSQDSGTRGPQHF,TGTGCCAGCAGCCAAGATAGTGGGACTCGGGGGCCCCAGCATTTT
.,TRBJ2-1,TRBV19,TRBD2,CASSIRASGRSYNEQFF,TGTGCCAGTAGTATTAGGGCTAGCGGGAGGTCCTACAATGAGCAGTTCTTC
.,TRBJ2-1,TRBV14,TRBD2,CASSRRLAGTYNEQFF,TGTGCCAGCAGCCGGAGACTAGCGGGAACGTACAATGAGCAGTTCTTC
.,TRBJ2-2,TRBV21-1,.,CASSSGQGTSGRSGTGELFF,TGTGCCAGCAGCAGCGGACAGGGGACTAGCGGGAGGTCGGGCACCGGGGAGCTGTTTTTT
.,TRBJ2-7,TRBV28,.,CATRDTSYEQYF,TGTGCCACCCGGGACACCTCCTACGAGCAGTACTTC
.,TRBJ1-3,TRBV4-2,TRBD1,CASSRDRGSGNTIYF,TGTGCCAGCAGCCGAGACAGGGGATCTGGAAACACCATATATTTT
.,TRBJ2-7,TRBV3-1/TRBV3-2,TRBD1,CASSQPPRNRGSHEQYF,TGTGCCAGCAGCCAACCTCCTCGGAACAGGGGGAGTCACGAGCAGTACTTC
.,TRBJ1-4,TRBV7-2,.,CASSPGGTNEKLFF,TGTGCCAGCAGCCCGGGGGGAACTAATGAAAAACTGTTTTTT
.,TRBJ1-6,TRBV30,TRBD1,CAWSPGQPNSPLHF,TGTGCCTGGAGTCCGGGACAGCCCAATTCACCCCTCCACTTT
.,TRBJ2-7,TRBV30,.,CAWSWRVGGLEQYF,TGTGCCTGGAGTTGGCGCGTAGGAGGGCTCGAGCAGTACTTC
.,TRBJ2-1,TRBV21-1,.,CASSKEILADNEQFF,TGTGCCAGCAGCAAAGAAATACTAGCGGACAATGAGCAGTTCTTC
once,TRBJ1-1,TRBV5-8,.,CASSRGQPNTEAFF,TGTGCCAGCAGCAGGGGACAACCGAACACTGAAGCTTTCTTT
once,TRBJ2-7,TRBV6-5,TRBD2,CASSSIAGSSYEQYF,TGTGCCAGCAGTTCCATAGCGGGCAGCTCCTACGAGCAGTACTTC
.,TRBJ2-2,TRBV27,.,CASSLFSLNTGELFF,TGTGCCAGCAGTTTATTCAGTCTGAACACCGGGGAGCTGTTTTTT
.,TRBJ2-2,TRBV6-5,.,CASRQEYTGELFF,TGTGCCAGCCGACAAGAGTACACCGGGGAGCTGTTTTTT
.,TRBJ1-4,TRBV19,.,CASSPAATNEKLFF,TGTGCCAGTAGTCCGGCGGCAACTAATGAAAAACTGTTTTTT
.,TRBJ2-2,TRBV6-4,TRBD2,CASSDSARSGGGTGELFF,TGTGCCAGCAGTGACTCAGCTCGTAGCGGGGGCGGGACCGGGGAGCTGTTTTTT
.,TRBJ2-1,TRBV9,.,CASSEASGARGEQFF,TGTGCCAGCAGCGAAGCTAGCGGCGCCAGGGGTGAGCAGTTCTTC
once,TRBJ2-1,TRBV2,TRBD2,CASSERGTSGVRFF,TGTGCCAGCAGTGAGAGAGGGACTAGCGGCGTAAGGTTCTTC
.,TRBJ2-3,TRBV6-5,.,CASRGADTQYF,TGTGCCAGCAGGGGAGCAGATACGCAGTATTTT
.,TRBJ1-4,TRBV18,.,CASSSIPDRRDEKLFF,TGTGCCAGCTCATCCATCCCCGACAGGCGGGATGAAAAACTGTTTTTT
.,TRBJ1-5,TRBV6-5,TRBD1,CASRRQGKDQPQHF,TGTGCCAGCAGACGACAGGGGAAGGATCAGCCCCAGCATTTT
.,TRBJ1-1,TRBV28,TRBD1,CASLPTGQNTEAFF,TGTGCCAGCCTACCGACAGGGCAGAACACTGAAGCTTTCTTT
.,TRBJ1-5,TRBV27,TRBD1,CASSPDRASNQPQHF,TGTGCCAGCAGTCCCGACAGGGCTAGCAATCAGCCCCAGCATTTT
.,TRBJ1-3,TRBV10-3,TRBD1,CAIQGGGNTIYF,TGTGCCATTCAGGGGGGTGGAAACACCATATATTTT
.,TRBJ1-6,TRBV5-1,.,CASSLDRASNSPLHF,TGCGCCAGCAGCTTGGACAGGGCTAGTAATTCACCCCTCCACTTT
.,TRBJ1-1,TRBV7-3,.,CASSLGTITEAFF,TGTGCCAGCAGCCTAGGCACGATCACTGAAGCTTTCTTT
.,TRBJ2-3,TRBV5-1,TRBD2,CASSSTGTSGRRDTQYF,TGCGCCAGCAGCTCTACGGGGACTAGCGGGAGAAGAGATACGCAGTATTTT
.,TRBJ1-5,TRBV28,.,CASRGTNQPQHF,TGTGCCAGCCGGGGGACCAATCAGCCCCAGCATTTT
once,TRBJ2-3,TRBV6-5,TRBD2,CASRGGSNTDTQYF,TGTGCCAGCAGGGGCGGGAGCAACACAGATACGCAGTATTTT
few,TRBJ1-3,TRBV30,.,CAWSVQDGYTIYF,TGTGCCTGGAGTGTACAGGACGGGTACACCATATATTTT
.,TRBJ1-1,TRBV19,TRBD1,CASSMRSNRDRVGVSEAFF,TGTGCCAGTAGTATGCGGTCTAACCGGGACAGGGTGGGGGTTAGTGAAGCTTTCTTT
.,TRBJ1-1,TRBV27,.,CASSPLDSANTEAFF,TGTGCCAGCAGTCCATTGGACAGCGCGAACACTGAAGCTTTCTTT
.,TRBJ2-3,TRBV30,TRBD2,CAWGSGRASDTQYF,TGTGCCTGGGGTAGCGGGAGGGCCTCAGATACGCAGTATTTT
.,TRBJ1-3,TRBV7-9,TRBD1,CASSLGGQPRPGNTIYF,TGTGCCAGCAGCTTGGGGGGACAGCCTCGTCCAGGAAACACCATATATTTT
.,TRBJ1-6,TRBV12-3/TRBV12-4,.,CAGGGSNSPLHF,TGTGCCGGCGGGGGCAGTAATTCACCCCTCCACTTT
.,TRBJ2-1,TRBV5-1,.,CASSLDSEQFF,TGCGCCAGCAGCTTGGACAGTGAGCAGTTCTTC
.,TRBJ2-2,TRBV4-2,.,CASSQEPSSWAGELFF,TGTGCCAGCAGCCAGGAACCTAGCTCCTGGGCCGGGGAGCTGTTTTTT
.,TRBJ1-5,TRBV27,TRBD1,CASRGDRVGAQHF,TGTGCCAGCAGGGGGGACAGGGTAGGAGCCCAGCATTTT
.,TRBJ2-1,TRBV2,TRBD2,CASRTSGRYNEQFF,TGTGCCAGCAGGACTAGCGGGAGATACAATGAGCAGTTCTTC
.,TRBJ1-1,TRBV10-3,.,CAISLQDDTEAFF,TGTGCCATCAGCCTACAGGACGACACTGAAGCTTTCTTT
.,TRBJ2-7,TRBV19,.,CASSISGAGSYEQYF,TGTGCCAGTAGTATTTCCGGGGCGGGATCCTACGAGCAGTACTTC
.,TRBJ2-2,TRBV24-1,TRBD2,CATSDSGSGRSITGELFF,TGTGCCACCAGTGATTCCGGTAGCGGGCGATCGATCACCGGGGAGCTGTTTTTT
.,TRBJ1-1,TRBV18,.,CASSPGQNTEAFF,TGTGCCAGCTCACCAGGGCAGAACACTGAAGCTTTCTTT
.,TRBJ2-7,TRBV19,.,CASSMGQHYEQYF,TGTGCCAGTAGTATGGGGCAGCACTACGAGCAGTACTTC
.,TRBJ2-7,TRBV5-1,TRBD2,CASSSTTGLAGEVYF,TGCGCCAGCAGCTCGACGACGGGACTAGCGGGAGAGGTATACTTC
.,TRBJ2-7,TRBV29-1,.,CSVEDSYEQYF,TGCAGCGTTGAAGATTCGTACGAGCAGTACTTC
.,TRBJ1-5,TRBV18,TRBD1,CASSPGQGYNQPQHF,TGTGCCAGCTCACCAGGACAGGGTTACAATCAGCCCCAGCATTTT
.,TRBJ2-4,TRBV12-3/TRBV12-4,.,CASKGVQNIQYF,TGTGCCAGCAAAGGGGTCCAAAACATTCAGTACTTC
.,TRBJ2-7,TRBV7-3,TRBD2,CASSPPGLAFYEQYF,TGTGCCAGCAGCCCTCCGGGACTAGCTTTCTACGAGCAGTACTTC
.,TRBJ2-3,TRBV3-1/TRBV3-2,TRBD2,CASSQGGRGLADLTDTQYF,TGTGCCAGCAGCCAAGGCGGGAGGGGGCTAGCGGACCTCACAGATACGCAGTATTTT
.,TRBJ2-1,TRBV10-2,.,CASSEPPSSYNEQFF,TGCGCCAGCAGTGAGCCTCCCAGCTCCTACAATGAGCAGTTCTTC
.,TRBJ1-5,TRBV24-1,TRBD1,CATSASGRGLGQPQHF,TGTGCCACCAGTGCCTCTGGCAGGGGGCTAGGTCAGCCCCAGCATTTT